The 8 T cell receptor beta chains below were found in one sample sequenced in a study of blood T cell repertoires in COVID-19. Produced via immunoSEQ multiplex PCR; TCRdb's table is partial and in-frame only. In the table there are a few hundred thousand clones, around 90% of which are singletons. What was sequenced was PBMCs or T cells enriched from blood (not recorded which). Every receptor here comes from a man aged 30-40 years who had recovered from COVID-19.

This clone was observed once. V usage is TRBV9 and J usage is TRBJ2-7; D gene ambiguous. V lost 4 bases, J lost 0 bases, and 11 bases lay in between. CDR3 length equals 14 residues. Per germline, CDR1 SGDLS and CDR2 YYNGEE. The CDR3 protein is CASSPPTGSYEQYF. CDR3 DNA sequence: TGTGCCAGCAGCCCACCGACGGGCTCCTACGAGCAGTACTTC.

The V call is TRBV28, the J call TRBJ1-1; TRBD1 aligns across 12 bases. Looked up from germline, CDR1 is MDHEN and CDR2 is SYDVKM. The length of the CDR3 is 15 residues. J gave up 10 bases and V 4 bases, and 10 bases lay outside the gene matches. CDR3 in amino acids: CASSSTGTGGSVAFF. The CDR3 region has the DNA TGTGCCAGCAGTTCAACCGGGACAGGGGGCTCCGTAGCTTTCTTT. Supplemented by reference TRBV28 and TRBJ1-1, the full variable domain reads DVKVTQSSRYLVKRTGEKVFLECVQDMDHENMFWYRQDPGLGLRLIYFSYDVKMKEKGDIPEGYSVSREKKERFSLILESASTNQTSMYLCASSSTGTGGSVAFFGQGTRLTVV.

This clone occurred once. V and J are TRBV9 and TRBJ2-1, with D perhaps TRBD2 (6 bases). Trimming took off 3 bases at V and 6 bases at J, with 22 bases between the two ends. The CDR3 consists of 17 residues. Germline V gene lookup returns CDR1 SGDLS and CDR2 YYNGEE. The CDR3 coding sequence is TGTGCCAGCAGCGGTCCGGGACTCCGAAGAATACGCAATGAGCAGTTCTTC. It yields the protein CASSGPGLRRIRNEQFF.

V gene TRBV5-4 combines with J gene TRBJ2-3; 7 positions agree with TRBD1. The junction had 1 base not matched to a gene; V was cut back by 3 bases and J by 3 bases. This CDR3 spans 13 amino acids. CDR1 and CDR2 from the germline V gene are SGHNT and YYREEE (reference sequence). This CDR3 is CASSSRGTDTQYF. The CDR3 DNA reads TGTGCCAGCAGCTCCAGGGGGACAGATACGCAGTATTTT.

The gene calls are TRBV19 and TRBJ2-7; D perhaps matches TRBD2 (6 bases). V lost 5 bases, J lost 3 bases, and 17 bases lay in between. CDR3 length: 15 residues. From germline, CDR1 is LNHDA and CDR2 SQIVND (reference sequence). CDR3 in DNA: TGTGCCAGTAGTCCTCCTGGGGGGTGGAGCTACGAGCAGTACTTC. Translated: CASSPPGGWSYEQYF.

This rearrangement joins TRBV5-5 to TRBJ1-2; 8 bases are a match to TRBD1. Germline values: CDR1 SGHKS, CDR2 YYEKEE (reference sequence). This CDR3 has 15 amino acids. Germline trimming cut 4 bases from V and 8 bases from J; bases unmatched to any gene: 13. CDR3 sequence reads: CASSPTPDRVHGYTF. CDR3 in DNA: TGTGCCAGCAGCCCTACACCGGACAGGGTCCACGGCTACACCTTC.

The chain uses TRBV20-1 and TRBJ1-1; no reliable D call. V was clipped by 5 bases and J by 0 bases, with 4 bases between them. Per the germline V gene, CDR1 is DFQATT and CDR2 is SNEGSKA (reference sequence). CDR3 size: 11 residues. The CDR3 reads CSAPLNTEAFF. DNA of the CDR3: TGCAGTGCTCCCTTGAACACTGAAGCTTTCTTT.

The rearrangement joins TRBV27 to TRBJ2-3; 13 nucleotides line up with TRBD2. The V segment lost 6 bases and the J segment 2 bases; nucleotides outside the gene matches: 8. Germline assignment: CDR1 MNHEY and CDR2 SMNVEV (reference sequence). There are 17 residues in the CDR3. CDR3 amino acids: CASSFSGTSGNTDTQYF. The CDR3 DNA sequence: TGTGCCAGCAGCTTCTCCGGGACTAGCGGGAACACAGATACGCAGTATTTT.